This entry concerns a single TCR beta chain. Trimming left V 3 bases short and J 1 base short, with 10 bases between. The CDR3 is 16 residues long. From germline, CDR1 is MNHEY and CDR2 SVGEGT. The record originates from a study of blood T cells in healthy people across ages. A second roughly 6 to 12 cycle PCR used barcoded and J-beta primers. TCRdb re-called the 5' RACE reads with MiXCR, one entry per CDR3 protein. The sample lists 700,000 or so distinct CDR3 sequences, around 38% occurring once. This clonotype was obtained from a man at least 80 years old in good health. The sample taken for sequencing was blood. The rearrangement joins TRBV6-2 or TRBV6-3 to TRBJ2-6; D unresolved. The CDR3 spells CASSYTLSSGANVLTF. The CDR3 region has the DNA TGTGCCAGCAGTTATACCCTATCTTCTGGGGCCAACGTCCTGACTTTC.